Each of the 31 T cell receptor beta chains below was sequenced from the same sample in a study of T cell responses to AZD1222 COVID-19 vaccine. The data were produced by immunoSEQ multiplex PCR, yet TCRdb's version contains in-frame clones alone and is incomplete. The sample yields under 200,000 clones, just over 90% seen once. The specimen comprised peripheral blood, sampled 28 days after the second dose of the MenACWY control vaccine. These receptors were taken from an adult who received the MenACWY meningococcal vaccine as a control.

A single count supports this clone. This chain joins TRBV19 and TRBJ1-1; 12 positions match TRBD1. Looked up from germline, CDR1 is LNHDA and CDR2 is SQIVND (reference sequence). After removal of 8 bases from V and 7 bases from J, the junction contained 14 bases not matched to a gene. This CDR3 is built from 16 residues. CDR3 nucleotide sequence: TGTGCCAGTGACTCGAACCGGGACAGGGGGCTTTATGAAGCTTTCTTT. Residues: CASDSNRDRGLYEAFF.

The chain employs TRBV6-5 and TRBJ2-7; D might be TRBD1 (6 bases). Germline CDR1 is MNHEY and CDR2 is SVGAGI. CDR3 size: 15 residues. With 7 bases removed from V and 3 bases from J, the gap between germline ends came to 19 bases. In DNA form, the CDR3 reads TGTGCCAGCAATTCAAGGACAGTGACAAACTACGAGCAGTACTTC. This encodes CASNSRTVTNYEQYF.

The J gene is TRBJ1-6, the V gene TRBV27; D gene unclear. The CDR3 has 15 amino acids. V shed 5 bases and J shed 0 bases, with 8 bases lying between them. Germline CDR1 reads MNHEY; CDR2 reads SMNVEV (reference sequence). CDR3 amino acids: CASSPLSSYNSPLHF. CDR3 bases: TGTGCCAGCAGTCCCCTGAGCTCCTATAATTCACCCCTCCACTTT.

The rearrangement uses TRBV9 and TRBJ2-1; TRBD2 matches 7 bases. The V gene's germline CDR1 is SGDLS and CDR2 YYNGEE. With 1 base clipped from V and 4 bases from J, the junction kept 5 bases outside the gene matches. The CDR3 contains 15 residues. The CDR3 reads CASSVPASGYNEQFF. The CDR3 DNA follows: TGTGCCAGCAGCGTACCGGCTAGCGGTTACAATGAGCAGTTCTTC.

This chain uses TRBV7-8 with TRBJ2-2; D call uncertain. Germline V CDR1 and CDR2: SGHVS, FQNEAQ. Trimming pared 6 bases from V and 6 bases from J, leaving 11 bases between. The CDR3 loop spans 13 amino acids. The CDR3 reads CASRWGTAGELFF. CDR3 sequence (DNA): TGTGCCAGCAGGTGGGGTACGGCCGGGGAGCTGTTTTTT. The entire variable domain, with the rest obtained from reference TRBV7-8 and TRBJ2-2, is as follows: GAGVSQSPRYKVAKRGQDVALRCDPISGHVSLFWYQQALGQGPEFLTYFQNEAQLDKSGLPSDRFFAERPEGSVSTLKIQRTQQEDSAVYLCASRWGTAGELFFGEGSRLTVL.

This clone was observed once. The chain carries TRBV2 and TRBJ2-1; TRBD2 aligns across 10 bases. With 4 bases clipped from V and 3 bases from J, the junction kept 9 bases outside the gene matches. Germline CDR1 SNHLY, CDR2 FYNNEI. CDR3 size: 17 residues. The CDR3: CASSGFWTSGVYNEQFF. CDR3 nucleotides: TGTGCCAGCAGTGGATTCTGGACTAGCGGAGTCTACAATGAGCAGTTCTTC. The full variable domain, its missing parts supplied by reference TRBV2 and TRBJ2-1, is EPEVTQTPSHQVTQMGQEVILRCVPISNHLYFYWYRQILGQKVEFLVSFYNNEISEKSEIFDDQFSVERPDGSNFTLKIRSTKLEDSAMYFCASSGFWTSGVYNEQFFGPGTRLTVL.

The chain joins TRBV18 to TRBJ1-1, with D maybe TRBD1 (5 bases). V lost 2 bases and J lost 0, with 10 bases in between. The CDR3 has 15 residues. Germline CDR1 is KGHSH and CDR2 is LQKENI. The CDR3 sequence is CASSPIDSMNTEAFF. The CDR3 DNA sequence: TGTGCCAGCTCACCAATCGACAGCATGAACACTGAAGCTTTCTTT. Full variable domain (rest looked up from reference TRBV18 and TRBJ1-1): NAGVMQNPRHLVRRRGQEARLRCSPMKGHSHVYWYRQLPEEGLKFMVYLQKENIIDESGMPKERFSAEFPKEGPSILRIQQVVRGDSAAYFCASSPIDSMNTEAFFGQGTRLTVV.

The chain is built from TRBV19 and TRBJ2-3; D is uncertain. The germline V and J ends were trimmed by 6 bases and 6 bases, with 13 bases remaining between them. Looked up from germline, CDR1 is LNHDA and CDR2 is SQIVND (reference sequence). The CDR3 covers 13 residues. CDR3 nucleotide sequence: TGTGCCAGTAGAGGCAGTCCCCCCGATACGCAGTATTTT. This sequence encodes CASRGSPPDTQYF.

V usage is TRBV25-1 and J usage is TRBJ1-5; 7 positions agree with TRBD1. The CDR3 is 14 amino acids. The junction had 4 bases not matched to a gene; V was cut back by 2 bases and J by 6 bases. From germline, CDR1 is MGHDK and CDR2 SYGVNS. CDR3 sequence: CASSEGGGSQPQHF. CDR3 sequence (DNA): TGTGCCAGCAGTGAAGGAGGGGGCAGTCAGCCCCAGCATTTT.

The rearrangement uses TRBV6-5 and TRBJ1-5, with unresolved D. The CDR3 is 14 amino acids. The V end lost 0 bases, the J end lost 0 bases, and 3 bases lay between the germline ends. CDR1 and CDR2 (germline): MNHEY, SVGAGI. As DNA, the CDR3 is TGTGCCAGCAGTTACTCCCATAGCAATCAGCCCCAGCATTTT. Protein: CASSYSHSNQPQHF.

The chain uses TRBV7-2 and TRBJ1-5, with unresolved D. CDR1 is SGHTA and CDR2 is FQGNSA in the germline V gene. Between the trimmed V and J ends, which lost 2 bases and 3 bases, there was a span of 8 bases. This CDR3 comprises 14 residues. DNA of the CDR3: TGTGCCAGCAGCTTAATGGGTGTCAATCAGCCCCAGCATTTT. The encoded protein is CASSLMGVNQPQHF. Combining the CDR3 with reference TRBV7-2 and TRBJ1-5 gives the whole variable domain GAGVSQSPSNKVTEKGKDVELRCDPISGHTALYWYRQSLGQGLEFLIYFQGNSAPDKSGLPSDRFSAERTGGSVSTLTIQRTQQEDSAVYLCASSLMGVNQPQHFGDGTRLSIL.

The V call is TRBV30, the J call TRBJ2-3; D is perhaps TRBD1 (6 bases). Germline V gives CDR1 GTSNPN, CDR2 SVGIG (reference sequence). The CDR3 loop spans 15 amino acids. V lost 4 bases and J 2 bases, leaving 16 bases between the germline ends. CDR3 nucleotide sequence: TGTGCCTGGATTCGGACAGTCTCCTTCACAGATACGCAGTATTTT. Its translation is CAWIRTVSFTDTQYF.

The chain links TRBV24-1 to TRBJ2-3, with 8 bases identical to TRBD2. The V and J ends lost 12 bases and 4 bases, in that order; junction bases with no gene match: 8. CDR1 is KGHDR and CDR2 is SFDVKD in the germline V gene. This CDR3 is built from 13 residues. CDR3 sequence reads: CAVSSGSADTQYF. DNA of the CDR3: TGTGCCGTCTCCAGCGGGAGCGCAGATACGCAGTATTTT.

This chain links TRBV13 with TRBJ2-7; D remains ambiguous. Germline lookup yields CDR1 PRHDT and CDR2 FYEKMQ (reference sequence). V dropped 5 bases and J dropped 2 bases, with 10 bases sitting between them. The CDR3 contains 13 residues. CDR3 loop: CASSPLGAYEQYF. CDR3 coding DNA: TGTGCCAGCAGCCCCCTCGGAGCCTACGAGCAGTACTTC.

The chain couples TRBV4-3 to TRBJ1-2, with unresolved D. This CDR3 is 16 amino acids long. Germline values: CDR1 LGHNA, CDR2 YSLEER. The V end lost 3 bases, the J end lost 4 bases, and 18 bases lay between the germline ends. The CDR3 bases are TGCGCCAGCAGCCAGGAACCCTACAATGATTTCTATGGCTACACCTTC. It translates to CASSQEPYNDFYGYTF.

The chain couples TRBV12-3 or TRBV12-4 to TRBJ2-2; D call uncertain. Trimming stripped 7 bases from V and 1 base from J, with 4 bases between. CDR3 length: 12 amino acids. In DNA form, the CDR3 reads TGTGCCAGCATGAGGAACACCGGGGAGCTGTTTTTT. It encodes CASMRNTGELFF.

The V and J genes are TRBV11-3 and TRBJ1-5, with D hard to call. Between the trimmed V and J ends, which lost 3 bases and 0 bases, there was a span of 3 bases. The CDR3 has 13 amino acids. Germline V gene data show CDR1 as SGHNT and CDR2 as YENEEA. CDR3 sequence reads: CASSLDSNQPQHF. The CDR3 bases are TGTGCCAGCAGCTTGGATAGCAATCAGCCCCAGCATTTT.

The chain joins TRBV28 to TRBJ1-4; D is possibly TRBD1 (5 bases). V gave up 5 bases and J gave up 5 bases, with 12 bases separating them. Germline CDR1 reads MDHEN; CDR2 reads SYDVKM. This CDR3 is built from 14 residues. DNA for the CDR3: TGTGCCAGCAGTAACCCGACAGTGAATGAAAAACTGTTTTTT. Translated: CASSNPTVNEKLFF.

The chain is built from TRBV4-3 and TRBJ2-6; D unresolved. CDR3 length: 15 amino acids. Germline CDR1 LGHNA, CDR2 YSLEER. V shed 4 bases and J shed 2 bases, with 9 bases lying between them. The CDR3 reads CASSPGRTGANVLTF. For the CDR3, the DNA is TGCGCCAGCAGCCCAGGAAGGACTGGGGCCAACGTCCTGACTTTC.

As for this clone: Other DNA sequences of this sample code for an identical CDR3. V and J are TRBV18 and TRBJ1-5; 8 bases are shared with TRBD1. Germline CDR1 and CDR2: KGHSH and LQKENI. Unmatched junction bases numbered 1, after V lost 3 bases and J lost 0 bases. CDR3 length: 15 residues. CDR3 DNA sequence: TGTGCCAGCTCACCCGGGACAGGTAGCAATCAGCCCCAGCATTTT. Its translation is CASSPGTGSNQPQHF.

This chain links TRBV10-2 with TRBJ2-7; maybe TRBD2 (6 bases). Germline V gene lookup returns CDR1 WSHSY and CDR2 SAAADI. CDR3 length: 13 amino acids. V was cut by 3 bases and J by 3 bases, with 9 bases left in between. This chain's CDR3 is CASSELAIYEQYF. CDR3 nucleotide sequence: TGCGCCAGCAGTGAACTAGCTATCTACGAGCAGTACTTC.

The chain links TRBV11-2 to TRBJ1-4; D gene uncertain. V was shortened by 6 bases and J by 7 bases, with 6 bases between the two germline ends. Germline CDR1 is SGHAT and CDR2 is FQNNGV. This CDR3 is 11 amino acids long. The CDR3 DNA reads as TGTGCCAGCAGTGTTGGTGAAAAACTGTTTTTT. This gives the protein CASSVGEKLFF.

The chain recombines TRBV5-6 with TRBJ1-2; 8 bases are a match to TRBD1. Trimming at V came to 7 bases and at J to 4 bases, leaving 15 bases not matched to a gene. CDR1 and CDR2 (germline): SGHDT, YYEEEE. CDR3 length equals 16 residues. CDR3 amino acids: CASARRGAGGSYGYTF. Here the CDR3 DNA reads TGTGCCAGCGCTCGCCGGGGGGCAGGGGGCTCCTATGGCTACACCTTC.

The chain recombines TRBV7-2 with TRBJ1-2; D remains unclear. V was clipped by 2 bases and J by 6 bases, with 4 bases between them. The CDR3 consists of 11 residues. The germline V gene has CDR1 SGHTA and CDR2 FQGNSA. The chain's CDR3 is CASSLKHGYTF. The CDR3, as DNA: TGTGCCAGCAGCTTAAAGCATGGCTACACCTTC.

A remark on this clone: Other nucleotide sequences from this sample produce the same CDR3. The DNA of the CDR3 is TGTGCCAGCAGCCAAGATGGGAGGGAGAGCAATGAGCAGTTCTTC. This encodes CASSQDGRESNEQFF. The rearrangement uses TRBV3-1 (or the pseudogene TRBV3-2) and TRBJ2-1; 7 bases are shared with TRBD2. With 0 bases clipped from V and 6 bases from J, the junction kept 5 bases outside the gene matches. Germline CDR1 is LGHDT and CDR2 is YNNKEL (reference sequence). This CDR3 region has 15 residues.

V usage is TRBV30 and J usage is TRBJ2-2; TRBD2 matches 8 bases. CDR1 is GTSNPN, CDR2 SVGIG, per germline (reference sequence). V trimming: 0 bases; J trimming: 0 bases; junction bases outside the gene matches: 3. This CDR3 has 16 amino acids. The CDR3 region is CAWSVVAGTNTGELFF. The DNA of the CDR3 is TGTGCCTGGAGTGTAGTAGCGGGAACGAACACCGGGGAGCTGTTTTTT.

The chain uses TRBV19 and TRBJ2-4, with D hard to call. V lost 0 bases, J lost 9 bases, and 3 bases lay in between. Looked up from germline, CDR1 is LNHDA and CDR2 is SQIVND (reference sequence). The CDR3 loop spans 11 amino acids. The CDR3, as DNA: TGTGCCAGTAGTATAGATGCCATTCAGTACTTC. Its protein is CASSIDAIQYF.

This sequence joins TRBV24-1 and TRBJ1-1; possibly TRBD1 for D (6 bases). This CDR3 has 16 amino acids. Looked up from germline, CDR1 is KGHDR and CDR2 is SFDVKD. Between the trimmed V and J ends, which lost 7 bases and 2 bases, there was a span of 19 bases. The CDR3, as DNA: TGTGCCACCAGAGACAGTGGCAGGGGAAAAAACACTGAAGCTTTCTTT. Translated, it gives CATRDSGRGKNTEAFF.

The count of this clone is one. The chain combines TRBV6-2 or TRBV6-3 with TRBJ2-1, with TRBD2 matching 9 bases. The CDR3 sequence is 15 residues long. Germline V CDR1 and CDR2: MNHEY, SVGEGT. V shed 2 bases and J 9 bases; nucleotides not matched to a gene: 8. The CDR3 protein is CASSYVREGSGEQFF. CDR3 nucleotides: TGTGCCAGCAGTTACGTGCGGGAGGGGTCTGGTGAGCAGTTCTTC.

The CDR3 here is CASSVVPSPENTEAFF. The CDR3 coding sequence is TGTGCCAGCAGCGTAGTCCCGAGTCCCGAGAACACTGAAGCTTTCTTT. The chain couples TRBV9 to TRBJ1-1; D gene unclear. CDR1 SGDLS and CDR2 YYNGEE come from the germline V gene. This CDR3 contains 16 residues. Trimming pared 0 bases from V and 1 base from J, leaving 13 bases between. The complete variable domain, with remaining parts taken from reference TRBV9 and TRBJ1-1, reads DSGVTQTPKHLITATGQRVTLRCSPRSGDLSVYWYQQSLDQGLQFLIQYYNGEERAKGNILERFSAQQFPDLHSELNLSSLELGDSALYFCASSVVPSPENTEAFFGQGTRLTVV.

This sequence joins TRBV2 and TRBJ2-3; D may be TRBD2 (6 bases). V gave up 10 bases and J gave up 4 bases, with 12 bases separating them. The CDR3 spans 12 residues. Germline CDR1 is SNHLY and CDR2 is FYNNEI. This chain's CDR3 is CAIEGLSDTQYF. In DNA form, the CDR3 reads TGTGCCATCGAGGGACTGTCAGATACGCAGTATTTT.